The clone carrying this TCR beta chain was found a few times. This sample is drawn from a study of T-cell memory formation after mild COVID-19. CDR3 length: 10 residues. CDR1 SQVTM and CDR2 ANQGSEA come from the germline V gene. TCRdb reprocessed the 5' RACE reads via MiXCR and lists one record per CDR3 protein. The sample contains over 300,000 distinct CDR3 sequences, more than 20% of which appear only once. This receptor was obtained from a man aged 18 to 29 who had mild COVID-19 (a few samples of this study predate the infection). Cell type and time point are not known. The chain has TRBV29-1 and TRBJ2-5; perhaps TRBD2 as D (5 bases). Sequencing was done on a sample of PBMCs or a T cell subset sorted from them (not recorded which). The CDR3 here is CGPPGETQYF. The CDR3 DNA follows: TGCGGGCCCCCGGGGGAGACCCAGTACTTC.